The 31 T cell receptor beta chains below were found in one sample sequenced in a study of T cell clones after liver transplantation. Data came from immunoSEQ multiplex PCR; TCRdb stores just in-frame clones and leaves some out. In the table there are about 120,000 clones, 75% to 95% of which are singletons. This specimen was CD4+ T cells from blood, taken 12 months after liver transplant. The receptors were gathered from a human patient who received a liver transplant. Some T cells may possibly be graft donor cells.

The chain has TRBV9 and TRBJ1-1; D is unclear. Germline values: CDR1 SGDLS, CDR2 YYNGEE. CDR3 length: 14 residues. V gave up 4 bases and J gave up 2 bases, with 12 bases separating them. The CDR3 spells CASSKTGYNTEAFF. The CDR3 DNA reads TGTGCCAGCAGCAAAACCGGATACAACACTGAAGCTTTCTTT.

The rearrangement joins TRBV4-1 to TRBJ2-5; 7 bases are a match to TRBD1. Germline CDR1 is MGHRA and CDR2 is YSYEKL. J lost 4 bases, V lost 3 bases, and 8 bases had no gene match. The CDR3 sequence is 15 residues long. The CDR3 reads CASSQPDRERETQYF. Written as DNA, the CDR3 is TGCGCCAGCAGCCAGCCCGACAGGGAAAGAGAGACCCAGTACTTC.

V and J are TRBV29-1 and TRBJ2-5, with 10 bases identical to TRBD2. The CDR3 length is 18 residues. V shed 4 bases and J 2 bases; nucleotides not matched to a gene: 16. CDR1 is SQVTM and CDR2 is ANQGSEA in the germline V gene. The CDR3 DNA follows: TGCAGCGTTGGCGGCTTGCTAGCGGGAGTTGAGAGTCAAGAGACCCAGTACTTC. Translation: CSVGGLLAGVESQETQYF.

The gene calls are TRBV11-2 and TRBJ2-7; TRBD2 agrees at 7 bases. V lost 5 bases to trimming and J lost 0 bases; unmatched junction nucleotides: 10. Germline V gene sequence: CDR1 SGHAT, CDR2 FQNNGV. CDR3 length: 16 amino acids. CDR3 protein: CASSPPGSGASYEQYF. CDR3 nucleotide sequence: TGTGCCAGCAGCCCCCCGGGCAGCGGGGCCTCCTACGAGCAGTACTTC.

This clone turned up a few times. This sequence joins TRBV11-2 and TRBJ2-1; weak D call: TRBD1 (5 bases). Trimming pared 1 base from V and 8 bases from J, leaving 9 bases between. The CDR3 contains 13 residues. Germline values: CDR1 SGHAT, CDR2 FQNNGV. The CDR3 DNA sequence: TGTGCCAGCAGCTTAGGTAGGGGCGATGAGCAGTTCTTC. Translating gives CASSLGRGDEQFF. Full variable domain (remainder filled in from reference TRBV11-2 and TRBJ2-1): EAGVAQSPRYKIIEKRQSVAFWCNPISGHATLYWYQQILGQGPKLLIQFQNNGVVDDSQLPKDRFSAERLKGVDSTLKIQPAKLEDSAVYLCASSLGRGDEQFFGPGTRLTVL.

The chain employs TRBV11-2 and TRBJ2-1, with a weak D call TRBD1 (6 bases). There are 13 residues in the CDR3. The germline gives CDR1 SGHAT, CDR2 FQNNGV. Deletions cut 0 bases from V and 6 bases from J, with 6 bases between. CDR3 sequence reads: CASSLEDSNEQFF. The CDR3 nucleotides read TGTGCCAGCAGCTTAGAGGACAGCAATGAGCAGTTCTTC. Filled out from reference TRBV11-2 and TRBJ2-1, the complete variable domain reads EAGVAQSPRYKIIEKRQSVAFWCNPISGHATLYWYQQILGQGPKLLIQFQNNGVVDDSQLPKDRFSAERLKGVDSTLKIQPAKLEDSAVYLCASSLEDSNEQFFGPGTRLTVL.

The chain carries TRBV18 and TRBJ2-1, with D possibly being TRBD2 (6 bases). V lost 1 base and J 0 bases, leaving 13 bases between the germline ends. This CDR3 comprises 17 residues. From germline, CDR1 is KGHSH and CDR2 LQKENI. CDR3 DNA: TGTGCCAGCTCACCACAGAGACTAGGGCTCTCCTACAATGAGCAGTTCTTC. Amino acids: CASSPQRLGLSYNEQFF.

This clone was seen once. The genes are TRBV6-5 and TRBJ1-1; possibly TRBD1 for D (5 bases). The germline CDR1 and CDR2 sequences are MNHEY and SVGAGI. The CDR3 sequence is 14 residues long. Trimming left V 2 bases short and J 6 bases short, with 13 bases between. The CDR3 coding sequence is TGTGCCAGCAGTTACGTGGGGCCCAGAGCTGAAGCTTTCTTT. Protein: CASSYVGPRAEAFF.

CDR3 nucleotides: TGTGCCAGCAGTCCACTAGCGGGAGTGAGCACAGATACGCAGTATTTT. As protein: CASSPLAGVSTDTQYF. The V call is TRBV27, the J call TRBJ2-3; TRBD2 agrees at 11 bases. The germline V gene encodes CDR1 MNHEY and CDR2 SMNVEV (reference sequence). Trimming took 5 bases from V and 0 from J; bases not matched to a gene: 4. The CDR3 runs 16 residues.

The genes are TRBV7-2 and TRBJ1-5; D might be TRBD1 (5 bases). The V gene's germline CDR1 is SGHTA and CDR2 FQGNSA. V lost 5 bases, J lost 11 bases, and 10 bases lay in between. The CDR3 runs 11 residues. CDR3 sequence reads: CASSSQDTQHF. DNA of the CDR3: TGTGCCAGCAGCAGCCAGGACACCCAGCATTTT. The full variable domain, in which reference TRBV7-2 and TRBJ1-5 provide the parts outside the CDR3, is GAGVSQSPSNKVTEKGKDVELRCDPISGHTALYWYRQSLGQGLEFLIYFQGNSAPDKSGLPSDRFSAERTGGSVSTLTIQRTQQEDSAVYLCASSSQDTQHFGDGTRLSIL.

CDR3 protein: CASSRPTSGSNEQFF. In nucleotides, the CDR3 is TGTGCCAGCAGTAGACCGACTAGCGGGAGTAATGAGCAGTTCTTC. The chain has TRBV6-6 and TRBJ2-1, with 12 positions matching TRBD2. V gave up 5 bases and J gave up 7 bases; unmatched junction bases: 6. Germline CDR1 MNHNY, CDR2 SVGAGI (reference sequence). CDR3 length equals 15 residues.

CDR3 bases: TGTGCCACCAGCAGACCGACAGGAGATAACACTGAAGCTTTCTTT. Its protein is CATSRPTGDNTEAFF. The chain couples TRBV15 to TRBJ1-1; weak D call: TRBD1 (6 bases). V lost 2 bases, J lost 2 bases, and 12 bases lay in between. The CDR3 extends over 15 amino acids. Per germline, CDR1 LNHNV and CDR2 YYDKDF (reference sequence).

The rearrangement links TRBV27 to TRBJ1-5; D is ambiguous. The CDR3 covers 13 residues. V lost 5 bases to trimming and J lost 6 bases, with 11 bases between them. Per the germline V gene, CDR1 is MNHEY and CDR2 is SMNVEV (reference sequence). CDR3 residues: CASSEERGQPQHF. The CDR3, as DNA: TGTGCCAGCAGTGAGGAGCGGGGTCAGCCCCAGCATTTT.

The DNA of the CDR3 is TGTGCCAGCCTCCCCATGGGAAGGAGCACTGAAGCTTTCTTT. Protein: CASLPMGRSTEAFF. The chain combines TRBV27 with TRBJ1-1; D not resolved. The germline V gene encodes CDR1 MNHEY and CDR2 SMNVEV (reference sequence). Trimming took 8 bases from V and 4 from J, leaving 17 bases between them. The CDR3 is 14 residues long.

The rearrangement joins TRBV7-9 to TRBJ1-2; D remains unclear. Germline V gene data show CDR1 as SEHNR and CDR2 as FQNEAQ (reference sequence). This CDR3 has 13 amino acids. Trimming pared 4 bases from V and 5 bases from J, leaving 11 bases between. Here the CDR3 reads CASSSGGGYGYTF. The CDR3 DNA follows: TGTGCCAGCAGCTCCGGTGGAGGGTATGGCTACACCTTC. The complete variable domain, with remaining parts taken from reference TRBV7-9 and TRBJ1-2, reads DTGVSQNPRHKITKRGQNVTFRCDPISEHNRLYWYRQTLGQGPEFLTYFQNEAQLEKSRLLSDRFSAERPKGSFSTLEIQRTEQGDSAMYLCASSSGGGYGYTFGSGTRLTVV.

This clone was found once. The chain has TRBV9 and TRBJ2-5; no clear D. V dropped 0 bases and J dropped 2 bases, with 14 bases sitting between them. The germline V gene has CDR1 SGDLS and CDR2 YYNGEE. CDR3 length: 16 amino acids. CDR3 bases: TGTGCCAGCAGCGTAGGTATAGGGCTGCTACAAGAGACCCAGTACTTC. This codes for CASSVGIGLLQETQYF.

This sequence joins TRBV29-1 and TRBJ2-3; D tentatively fits TRBD1 or TRBD2 (6 bases each). There are 13 residues in the CDR3. Looked up from germline, CDR1 is SQVTM and CDR2 is ANQGSEA. Between the trimmed V and J ends, which lost 5 bases and 6 bases, there was a span of 15 bases. The CDR3 reads CSVSAGGEDTQYF. The CDR3 DNA is TGCAGCGTTTCTGCCGGGGGCGAGGATACGCAGTATTTT.

V is TRBV5-1 and J is TRBJ2-3; D may be TRBD2 (6 bases). The CDR3 length is 13 residues. The V end was cut by 7 bases, the J end by 4 bases, with 13 bases between. Per the germline V gene, CDR1 is SGHRS and CDR2 is YFSETQ. The CDR3 sequence: CASGIERADTQYF. The DNA of the CDR3 is TGCGCCAGCGGAATCGAGCGGGCAGATACGCAGTATTTT.

The rearrangement uses TRBV6-5 and TRBJ2-5; D is unresolved. V lost 3 bases to trimming and J lost 1 base, with 9 bases between them. Germline CDR1 is MNHEY and CDR2 is SVGAGI. This CDR3 has 14 amino acids. CDR3 sequence (DNA): TGTGCCAGCAGTTATCTCTCCTCCCAAGAGACCCAGTACTTC. Protein product: CASSYLSSQETQYF.

The chain is built from TRBV12-5 and TRBJ2-2; D call uncertain. The CDR3 has 14 amino acids. The V end was cut by 8 bases, the J end by 0 bases, with 10 bases between. Germline CDR1 is LGHNT and CDR2 is FRNRAP. The CDR3 DNA follows: TGTGCTAGTCGGCCCGGATCGAACACCGGGGAGCTGTTTTTT. This translates into CASRPGSNTGELFF.

The chain carries TRBV28 and TRBJ2-1, with D possibly matching TRBD2 (7 bases). The CDR3 is made up of 14 amino acids. Germline CDR1 reads MDHEN; CDR2 reads SYDVKM. The V end was cut by 6 bases, the J end by 9 bases, with 18 bases between. CDR3 region: CASSLLGGGGEQFF. The CDR3 DNA is TGTGCCAGCAGCTTGTTGGGGGGGGGCGGTGAGCAGTTCTTC.

The rearrangement uses TRBV7-3 and TRBJ2-7; 14 bases are shared with TRBD2. The CDR3 sequence is 17 residues long. In germline, CDR1 is SGHTA, CDR2 FQGTGA. V was clipped by 4 bases and J by 3 bases; unmatched bases: 8. For the CDR3, the DNA is TGTGCCAGCAGCTCAACCGGGACTAGCGGGAGAAACTACGAGCAGTACTTC. Protein: CASSSTGTSGRNYEQYF. The variable domain in full, completed from reference TRBV7-3 and TRBJ2-7, reads GAGVSQTPSNKVTEKGKYVELRCDPISGHTALYWYRQSLGQGPEFLIYFQGTGAADDSGLPNDRFFAVRPEGSVSTLKIQRTERGDSAVYLCASSSTGTSGRNYEQYFGPGTRLTVT.

This sequence joins TRBV7-6 and TRBJ2-1; either TRBD1 or TRBD2 may supply D (6 bases each). The V end lost 6 bases, the J end lost 7 bases, and 19 bases lay between the germline ends. The CDR3 has 15 residues. Per the germline V gene, CDR1 is SGHVS and CDR2 is FNYEAQ. The CDR3, as DNA: TGTGCCAGCAGTTTGCAGGCAGGGGAGGCAAATGAGCAGTTCTTC. This sequence encodes CASSLQAGEANEQFF.

The genes are TRBV6-1 and TRBJ1-5, with D possibly being TRBD1 (5 bases). Trimming stripped 3 bases from V and 3 bases from J, with 15 bases between. Per germline, CDR1 MNHNS and CDR2 SASEGT. The CDR3 runs to 16 residues. The CDR3 here is CASSERVGANNQPQHF. Written as DNA, the CDR3 is TGTGCCAGCAGTGAGCGGGTAGGGGCGAACAATCAGCCCCAGCATTTT.

The chain is built from TRBV4-3 and TRBJ2-3; D unresolved. CDR1 LGHNA and CDR2 YSLEER come from the germline V gene. The CDR3 totals 13 residues. Trimming took 1 base from V and 2 from J, leaving 4 bases between them. The CDR3 DNA is TGCGCCAGCAGCCAAGTCCCCACAGATACGCAGTATTTT. Translated, it gives CASSQVPTDTQYF.

This chain joins TRBV5-1 and TRBJ2-5; TRBD1 matches at 10 bases. Per germline, CDR1 SGHRS and CDR2 YFSETQ. V gave up 4 bases and J gave up 2 bases; unmatched junction bases: 2. The CDR3 runs 14 residues. The chain's CDR3 is CASSRDRGQETQYF. The CDR3 coding sequence is TGCGCCAGCAGCAGGGACAGGGGACAAGAGACCCAGTACTTC. The complete variable domain, with remaining parts taken from reference TRBV5-1 and TRBJ2-5, reads KAGVTQTPRYLIKTRGQQVTLSCSPISGHRSVSWYQQTPGQGLQFLFEYFSETQRNKGNFPGRFSGRQFSNSRSEMNVSTLELGDSALYLCASSRDRGQETQYFGPGTRLLVL.

The V gene is TRBV27, the J gene TRBJ2-2, with D possibly TRBD1 on 5 matching bases. V lost 1 base and J 6 bases, leaving 12 bases between the germline ends. Germline V gene sequence: CDR1 MNHEY, CDR2 SMNVEV (reference sequence). This CDR3 is built from 15 residues. CDR3 loop: CASSLLGVAPGELFF. CDR3 DNA sequence: TGTGCCAGCAGTTTATTAGGGGTTGCGCCCGGGGAGCTGTTTTTT.

The chain couples TRBV23-1 to TRBJ2-3; D ambiguous. TRBV23-1 is annotated as an ORF whose role is uncertain. The CDR3 length is 13 residues. V gave up 3 bases and J gave up 5 bases, with 9 bases separating them. CDR3 sequence: CASSHWQQDTQYF. The CDR3 DNA sequence: TGCGCCAGCAGTCATTGGCAACAAGATACGCAGTATTTT.

The chain combines TRBV9 with TRBJ2-1; tentative D call: TRBD2 (6 bases). Per germline, CDR1 SGDLS and CDR2 YYNGEE. V gave up 2 bases and J gave up 6 bases, with 9 bases separating them. The CDR3 loop spans 13 amino acids. The CDR3 here is CASSVGRGNEQFF. CDR3 nucleotides: TGTGCCAGCAGCGTCGGGCGGGGCAATGAGCAGTTCTTC.

The V and J genes are TRBV2 and TRBJ2-1; 9 bases line up with TRBD2. Germline V gene data show CDR1 as SNHLY and CDR2 as FYNNEI. The CDR3 covers 16 residues. V was pared by 5 bases and J by 0 bases, with 5 bases of the junction left unmatched. The CDR3 reads CASSRLAAGSYNEQFF. CDR3 coding DNA: TGTGCCAGCAGTAGACTAGCGGCTGGCTCCTACAATGAGCAGTTCTTC.

V gene TRBV30 combines with J gene TRBJ1-1; D is possibly TRBD1 (6 bases). Germline V CDR1 and CDR2: GTSNPN, SVGIG (reference sequence). This CDR3 region has 16 residues. The V gene lost 5 bases and the J gene lost 0 bases, with 19 bases spanning the gap. The CDR3 sequence is CAWDTRQALMNTEAFF. CDR3 in DNA: TGTGCCTGGGATACCCGACAGGCTTTAATGAACACTGAAGCTTTCTTT.